Described below is a single T cell receptor beta chain sequence and its context. The antigen it binds to is not known. Per-base quality was not reported, and no clone a single base away is much larger than it. Receptor libraries were prepared by 5' RACE. Sequencing was performed on an Illumina HiSeq 2500. A second about 7 to 12 cycle PCR used a sample-barcoded 5' primer and a J-beta primer mix. A template-switch 5' adaptor carrying 12 random nucleotides introduced a unique molecular identifier onto each TCR beta cDNA molecule. At least 3 million CDR3-containing paired-end reads were obtained from each sample. The Mint cDNA synthesis kit, primed by a TRBC-specific oligonucleotide, was used to synthesize first-strand cDNA from all RNA. Following uracil-DNA glycosylase treatment, a first 18-cycle PCR with universal primers M1SS and BC2_uni_R was performed on all cDNA. The study's own analysis went as follows. Each sample was normalized by randomly selecting 1 million high-quality reads, each carrying a distinct molecular identifier. Instead of being binned into consensus sequences, reads with shared molecular identifiers were discarded. MiTCR, run with a Q25 quality threshold and the strictest error-elimination algorithm, handled CDR3 identification, clonotype clustering and error correction. Lower-bound total TCR beta diversity was estimated with a nonparametric unseen species model using Euler transformation. TCRdb applied fastp at Q25 and MiXCR to the public reads, then kept only in-frame beta chains. Identical CDR3 protein sequences are pooled into one entry, listed with their most common genes and DNA. The V and J calls were not made by the authors but by TCRdb's processing. This sample is represented by hundreds of thousands of distinct CDR3 sequences; about a fifth of them were singletons. Approximately 20% of the sample is in the top ten clones.

The roughly 39 donors, aged about 6 to 100 years, were systemically healthy Caucasian individuals from Russia. Ten milliliters of peripheral blood were collected from each donor into EDTA-treated Vacutainer tubes. Ficoll-Paque density-gradient centrifugation was used to isolate PBMCs, with at least 6.5 million per sample. Trizol reagent was used to extract total RNA from PBMCs, with at least 5.5 micrograms per sample. For every donor, flow cytometry on a PBMC aliquot measured the percentage of naive CD45RAhigh/CD27high T cells. These data are taken from a study of blood T cells in healthy people across ages (dated by TCRdb to about 2015). Study-level background: In model experiments, template switching captured roughly one uniquely barcoded TCR beta cDNA molecule for every two T cells. Age-related changes in TCR beta repertoire diversity were measured in the study by deep sequencing normalized with unique cDNA molecular identifiers. The donors were split into four age groups: young (average around 15 years), middle-aged (around 37), aged (more than 60) and long-lived (about 74). To avoid experimental bias, donors of different ages were distributed randomly across sequencing lanes. For two donors (one aged 18 to 29 and one aged 80 or older), the study analyzed two additional independent replicas of 1 million unique cDNA reads from the same blood draw. Results the study describes overall, beyond this receptor: The percentage of naive T cells measured by flow cytometry correlated strongly with observed TCR beta diversity. Compared with the aged group, the long-lived group had more naive CD4+ T cells, fewer expanded clones and increased TCR diversity, suggesting age selection. Bulk unsorted PBMC profiling prevented conclusive comparison of naive and antigen-experienced compartments. The CMV infection status of donors was not known, potentially confounding age-related changes in expanded clonotypes. Estimates of total diversity from one million sequenced T cells were regarded as lower bounds and underestimates. Observed TCR beta diversity per million T cells fell roughly linearly with age, and a significant reduction was already apparent by age about 43.

Input material: blood. This TCR derives from a man aged 65 to 79 in good health.

The bases read TGCGCCAGCAGCTCGGTCAGTAGCGGGGCGGCGCAGTACTTC. It codes for CASSSVSSGAAQYF. Rearrangement joined TRBV5-1 to TRBJ2-7; 8 bases in between match TRBD2. Germline trimming amounts to 3 bases on V and 9 bases on J, with 11 as the count of junction bases outside the gene matches. There are 14 amino acids in the CDR3, from cysteine to phenylalanine inclusive. Only CDR3 DNA remains: 42 bases, in frame from the first base. CDR1 and CDR2 were assigned from the germline V gene as SGHRS and YFSETQ.